The clone carrying this TCR beta chain was observed a handful of times. CDR1 is LGHNT, CDR2 FRNRAP, per germline. This CDR3 has 15 amino acids. V lost 6 bases, J lost 6 bases, and 8 bases stayed unmatched. TCRdb reanalysed the RT-PCR reads using MiXCR and keeps one entry per CDR3 protein. Among almost 700,000 distinct CDR3 sequences listed, 13% to 15% were seen once. The clonotype originates from a female donor in good health, serving as a healthy control. The material sequenced was memory CD4+ T cells from blood. The rearrangement uses TRBV12-5 and TRBJ2-1; TRBD1 aligns across 10 bases. The CDR3 protein is CASGNRGTGVNEQFF. For the CDR3, the DNA is TGTGCTAGTGGCAACCGGGGGACAGGGGTCAATGAGCAGTTCTTC.